This TCR beta chain was obtained from a study of follicular helper T cells after annual influenza vaccination. TCRdb's table, derived via immunoSEQ multiplex PCR, lists solely in-frame clones and lacks some. The sample yields fewer than 10,000 clones, 70% to 90% seen once. Time point in this sample: 2015-2016 season, pre-vaccination. Germline CDR1 SGHTA, CDR2 FQGNSA. There are 16 residues in the CDR3. With V trimmed by 6 bases and J by 4 bases, 9 bases remained unmatched. V and J are TRBV7-2 and TRBJ2-5, with 12 bases aligning to TRBD1. The source is an adult who received the influenza vaccine. Source: CXCR5+ CD38- circulating T follicular helper cells from blood, taken on the day of influenza vaccination. Subset denoted: circulating Tfh, non-naive CD4+CXCR5+PD-1+ (ICOS+CD38+ or ICOS-CD38-). The CDR3 spells CASSKTGQGASETQYF. Written as DNA, the CDR3 is TGTGCCAGCAGTAAGACGGGACAGGGGGCTTCAGAGACCCAGTACTTC.